This T cell receptor (beta chain) was identified in a study of T cells in Graves' hyperthyroidism and ophthalmopathy. Recently diagnosed hyperthyroidism of less than 2 months' duration affected patients aged 18 to 65. Diagnoses rested on clinical symptoms, serum thyroxine and TRAb, thyroid ultrasound and orbital computed tomography. RNA transcripts gave rise to amplified TCR beta CDR3 regions. The TCR CDR3 first-round RT-PCR relied on the HTBI primer set. TCRdb reprocessed the multiplex PCR reads with MiXCR, giving one entry per CDR3 protein. The sample lists roughly 800,000 distinct CDR3 sequences, about 38% occurring once. The sample was blood. The receptor comes from a man aged 18 to 30 with Graves' hyperthyroidism.

CDR3 amino acids: CSAPRGGNQPQHF. The CDR3 DNA reads as TGCAGTGCTCCGCGAGGGGGCAATCAGCCCCAGCATTTT. The V and J genes are TRBV20-1 and TRBJ1-5, with D possibly being TRBD1 (5 bases). There are 13 residues in the CDR3. V lost 5 bases to trimming and J lost 2 bases, with 10 bases between them. Germline V CDR1 and CDR2: DFQATT, SNEGSKA (reference sequence).